The rows below give T cell receptor beta chains drawn from one sample of a study of molecular identifiers for immune sequencing clone quantification. TCRdb independently ran MiXCR on the PCR reads; one entry per CDR3 protein. The sample contains under 600,000 distinct CDR3 sequences, less than 30% of which appear only once. Sequenced: naive CD8+ T cells from blood, with Jurkat cell RNA spiked in. These receptors came from a human donor in good health. Some libraries in this study had Jurkat cell RNA spiked in. CDR3s include the opening cysteine and the closing phenylalanine or tryptophan. The D gene is left open where the match is weak. Only some rows state a clone size, as once, few, many or a class for expanded clones.

>TRBJ2-7|NA|TRBV6-2/TRBV6-3|NA
TGTGCCAGCAGGAGGGGGTCCGAGCAGTACTTC
CASRRGSEQYF
>TRBJ2-7|NA|TRBV5-1|NA
TGCGCCAGCAGCTTGGAGTCTGGGGACGAGCAGTACTTC
CASSLESGDEQYF
>TRBJ2-3|TRBD1|TRBV18|many
TGTGCCAGCTCACCCGCCGGGACAGGGGCAGATACGCAGTATTTT
CASSPAGTGADTQYF
>TRBJ2-7|TRBD1|TRBV18|NA
TGTGCCAGCTCACCGGCGCAGGGGGCTAACGAGCAGTACTTC
CASSPAQGANEQYF
>TRBJ1-1|NA|TRBV14|many
TGTGCCAGCAGCCACCCAATGAACACTGAAGCTTTCTTT
CASSHPMNTEAFF
>TRBJ2-7|NA|TRBV28|many
TGTGCCAGCAGTTACGGGACCTACGAGCAGTACTTC
CASSYGTYEQYF
>TRBJ2-3|TRBD2|TRBV29-1|NA
TGCAGCGTCCCTCCTGGGACTAGCGGTAGCACAGATACGCAGTATTTT
CSVPPGTSGSTDTQYF
>TRBJ1-1|NA|TRBV7-9|NA
TGTGCCAGCAAATCTCAAGGGGCTGCCTCTGAAGCTTTCTTT
CASKSQGAASEAFF
>TRBJ1-4|NA|TRBV28|many
TGTGCCAGCAGTTTTGCAGGGGATAATGAAAAACTGTTTTTT
CASSFAGDNEKLFF
>TRBJ1-1|NA|TRBV19|NA
TGTGCCAGTACTAATGGAGTGGTTGGGGCCACTGGAGCTTTCTTT
CASTNGVVGATGAFF
>TRBJ1-2|NA|TRBV7-9|many
TGTGCCAGCAGCTTAGCGGAGGACAGTACTAACTATGGCTACACCTTC
CASSLAEDSTNYGYTF
>TRBJ2-7|NA|TRBV27|many
TGTGCCAGCAGTTACGGGTACTCCTACGAGCAGTACTTC
CASSYGYSYEQYF
>TRBJ1-2|NA|TRBV7-9|NA
TGTGCCAGCAGCTGGGGGTATGGCTACACCTTC
CASSWGYGYTF
>TRBJ2-3|NA|TRBV9|few
TGTGCCAGCAGCGTAGCTGCGGGAACTAGCACAGATACGCAGTATTTT
CASSVAAGTSTDTQYF
>TRBJ2-5|NA|TRBV6-5|NA
TGTGCCAGCAGTTCAGGCGGGACAGTTCAAGAGACCCAGTACTTC
CASSSGGTVQETQYF
>TRBJ2-1|TRBD1|TRBV7-9|many
TGTGCCAGCAGCTTTACGGACAGGGTATACAATGAGCAGTTCTTC
CASSFTDRVYNEQFF
>TRBJ2-1|NA|TRBV3-1|few
TGTGCCAGCAGCCAAGCCATAGGTATACGCAATGAGCAGTTCTTC
CASSQAIGIRNEQFF
>TRBJ2-3|TRBD2|TRBV28|few
TGTGCCAGCAGTGCGCGACTAGCGGGAGTCACAGATACGCAGTATTTT
CASSARLAGVTDTQYF
>TRBJ2-7|NA|TRBV10-3|few
TGTGCCATCAGTGAGTTGGGTGCCTACGAGCAGTACTTC
CAISELGAYEQYF
>TRBJ1-1|NA|TRBV30|few
TGTGCCTGGAGTGTATCCTGGGGGAGTACTGAAGCTTTCTTT
CAWSVSWGSTEAFF
>TRBJ1-5|NA|TRBV6-5|few
TGTGCCAGCAGTTACAAGGGGGGCAATCAGCCCCAGCATTTT
CASSYKGGNQPQHF
>TRBJ1-2|NA|TRBV30|NA
TGTGCCTGGAGTACCAGCCGGCCCCTAACTAACTATGGCTACACCTTC
CAWSTSRPLTNYGYTF
>TRBJ2-1|TRBD2|TRBV4-1|NA
TGCGCCAGCAGGCATACCGGGACTAGCAACTACAATGAGCAGTTCTTC
CASRHTGTSNYNEQFF
>TRBJ1-2|TRBD1|TRBV6-5|many
TGTGCCAGCACCGAAAAGGCAGGGGGCTTCTATGGCTACACCTTC
CASTEKAGGFYGYTF
>TRBJ2-3|TRBD2|TRBV4-3|few
TGCGCCAGCAGCCAAGACCGAACTAGCGGATACCTTGGGACTGATACGCAGTATTTT
CASSQDRTSGYLGTDTQYF
>TRBJ1-1|NA|TRBV29-1|many
TGCAGCGCCGAGGCCGATCTAGGCACTGAAGCTTTCTTT
CSAEADLGTEAFF
>TRBJ1-1|TRBD1|TRBV27|NA
TGTGCCAGCAGTTCAGGGGGAGAGTACACTGAAGCTTTCTTT
CASSSGGEYTEAFF
>TRBJ2-7|NA|TRBV6-5|few
TGTGCCAGCAGTGGGGATGCCACCTACGAGCAGTACTTC
CASSGDATYEQYF
>TRBJ1-1|NA|TRBV6-6|few
TGTGCCAGCAGTCGAAACCATTACAGCGAGAGCACTGAAGCTTTCTTT
CASSRNHYSESTEAFF
>TRBJ2-7|TRBD1|TRBV27|few
TGTGCCAGCAGTCCCAGCTCCCGGACAGGGCGCTCCTACGAGCAGTACTTC
CASSPSSRTGRSYEQYF
>TRBJ2-1|TRBD1|TRBV5-6|NA
TGTGCCAGCAGCTTGGTCCGGATCAAACAGGGGTGGTCCTGCAATGAGCAGTTCTTC
CASSLVRIKQGWSCNEQFF
>TRBJ1-4|NA|TRBV2|NA
TGTGCCAGCAGTGAAGAGGTGACAGGAAGTTATGAAAAACTGTTTTTT
CASSEEVTGSYEKLFF
>TRBJ1-1|NA|TRBV19|few
TGTGCCAGTAGTATAGGACAGTCCATGAACACTGAAGCTTTCTTT
CASSIGQSMNTEAFF
>TRBJ2-1|NA|TRBV5-1|NA
TGCGCCAGCGGCCCCCTTGTTGAGCAGTTCTTC
CASGPLVEQFF
>TRBJ1-1|TRBD1|TRBV6-2/TRBV6-3|NA
TGTGCCAGCGGAATTGGGACAGGGTTCTCTGAAGCTTTCTTT
CASGIGTGFSEAFF
>TRBJ2-1|NA|TRBV27|NA
TGTGCCAGCAGTAGGACCGAGAATGAGCAGTTCTTC
CASSRTENEQFF
>TRBJ2-2|TRBD1|TRBV5-8|few
TGTGCCAGCAGCTGGACAGGGGACAACACCGGGGAGCTGTTTTTT
CASSWTGDNTGELFF
>TRBJ2-5|TRBD2|TRBV5-5|many
TGTGCCAGCAGCTTATGGGAGGGGTTGGAGACCCAGTACTTC
CASSLWEGLETQYF
>TRBJ1-6|NA|TRBV7-9|few
TGTGCCAGCAGCTTAGTCGCCAGAAATAATTCACCCCTCCACTTT
CASSLVARNNSPLHF
>TRBJ1-1|TRBD1|TRBV4-1|NA
TGCGCCAGCAGCCCAGCTGGACAGGGGGCTGCTGAGGCTTTCTTT
CASSPAGQGAAEAFF
>TRBJ1-1|TRBD1|TRBV7-6|few
TGTGCCAGCAGCTTAGGGACAGGGGGAAGCACTGAAGCTTTCTTT
CASSLGTGGSTEAFF
>TRBJ2-7|TRBD2|TRBV12-3/TRBV12-4|many
TGTGCCAGCAGTACGGGACTAGCGGATCCCTACGAGCAGTACTTC
CASSTGLADPYEQYF
>TRBJ2-7|TRBD1|TRBV6-5|NA
TGTGCCAGCAGCCCCGGACAGGCCGGCTACGAGCAGTACTTC
CASSPGQAGYEQYF
>TRBJ1-1|NA|TRBV6-2/TRBV6-3|many
TGTGCCAGCAGCTTTACAGGGCGGAACACTGAAGCTTTCTTT
CASSFTGRNTEAFF
>TRBJ1-5|NA|TRBV27|many
TGTGCCAGCAGTTTGGCAGGGGAGGATCAGCCCCAGCATTTT
CASSLAGEDQPQHF